Listed here are 32 T cell receptor beta chains from one sample, sequenced in a study of cytomegalovirus exposure and HLA in healthy donors. The data were produced by immunoSEQ multiplex PCR, yet TCRdb's version contains in-frame clones alone and is incomplete. The sample has roughly 60,000 clones, 92% seen once. The sample taken for sequencing was PBMCs. These TCRs come from a woman between 18 and 30 years old in good health and CMV-seronegative.

The J gene is TRBJ2-5, the V gene TRBV14; 7 nucleotides align to TRBD1. Germline CDR1 and CDR2: SGHDN and FVKESK. This CDR3 has 16 residues. The V gene end was trimmed by 0 bases and the J gene end by 5 bases; junction bases not matched to a gene: 9. CDR3: CASSQDHRGSEETQYF. Written as DNA, the CDR3 is TGTGCCAGCAGCCAAGATCACAGGGGTTCGGAGGAGACCCAGTACTTC.

The rearrangement links TRBV13 to TRBJ1-1; 7 positions agree with TRBD1. After removal of 5 bases from V and 5 bases from J, the junction contained 8 bases not matched to a gene. Germline loops: CDR1 PRHDT, CDR2 FYEKMQ (reference sequence). The CDR3 covers 14 residues. CDR3 amino acids: CASSVRQGRTEAFF. As DNA, the CDR3 is TGTGCCAGCAGCGTCCGACAGGGTAGGACTGAAGCTTTCTTT.

The chain recombines TRBV5-8 with TRBJ1-2; no reliable D call. The CDR3 consists of 15 residues. Germline V gene data show CDR1 as SGHTS and CDR2 as YDEGEE. V lost 2 bases to trimming and J lost 2 bases, with 13 bases between them. CDR3 sequence reads: CASSFGLGLNYGYTF. The CDR3 DNA reads TGTGCCAGCAGCTTCGGGTTAGGACTCAACTATGGCTACACCTTC.

This chain connects TRBV27 to TRBJ1-5; 12 positions match TRBD1. The CDR3 covers 16 residues. Germline CDR1 MNHEY, CDR2 SMNVEV (reference sequence). The trim removed 5 bases at V and 4 bases at J, leaving 6 bases unmatched. Written as DNA, the CDR3 is TGTGCCAGCAGTAACCGGGACAGGGGGCCAAATCAGCCCCAGCATTTT. This gives the protein CASSNRDRGPNQPQHF.

V and J are TRBV6-1 and TRBJ1-1, with TRBD1 identical over 8 bases. The CDR3 length is 13 residues. Germline V gene data show CDR1 as MNHNS and CDR2 as SASEGT. Trimming removed 6 bases from V and 4 bases from J; junction bases left unmatched: 4. The CDR3 DNA follows: TGTGCCAGCAGCAAGACAGGGGCCACTGAAGCTTTCTTT. The encoded protein is CASSKTGATEAFF.

The chain couples TRBV28 to TRBJ1-2; D perhaps matches TRBD1 (6 bases). The CDR3 contains 15 residues. With 6 bases removed from V and 3 bases from J, the gap between germline ends came to 17 bases. Germline lookup yields CDR1 MDHEN and CDR2 SYDVKM. CDR3 nucleotide sequence: TGTGCCAGCAGGGGGGGGACGGGGGGCGACTATGGCTACACCTTC. This translates into CASRGGTGGDYGYTF.

The chain employs TRBV5-1 and TRBJ2-7; 13 bases line up with TRBD2. The CDR3 sequence is 14 residues long. V was pared by 4 bases and J by 5 bases, with 3 bases of the junction left unmatched. Germline assignment: CDR1 SGHRS and CDR2 YFSETQ. CDR3 region: CASSPGLAGDEQYF. The DNA of the CDR3 is TGCGCCAGCAGCCCCGGACTAGCGGGAGACGAGCAGTACTTC.

This clone was observed a handful of times. V is TRBV6-5 and J is TRBJ2-7, with D perhaps TRBD1 (5 bases). V lost 0 bases to trimming and J lost 0 bases, with 9 bases between them. Germline lookup yields CDR1 MNHEY and CDR2 SVGAGI. The CDR3 is 15 amino acids. The CDR3 loop is CASSYSADSSYEQYF. CDR3 in DNA: TGTGCCAGCAGTTACTCGGCAGACAGCTCCTACGAGCAGTACTTC.

This chain uses TRBV5-5 with TRBJ1-1, with a weak D call TRBD1 (5 bases). There are 16 residues in the CDR3. Trimming cost V 4 bases and J 3 bases, with 19 bases left between them. Germline loops: CDR1 SGHKS, CDR2 YYEKEE (reference sequence). Here the CDR3 DNA reads TGTGCCAGCAGCAGGGGCCTAGGGGCATGGGACACTGAAGCTTTCTTT. It is translated as CASSRGLGAWDTEAFF.

J is TRBJ1-1 and V is TRBV7-8; TRBD1 matches at 9 bases. Germline loops: CDR1 SGHVS, CDR2 FQNEAQ. CDR3 length: 13 residues. Losses at the gene ends were 6 bases for V and 7 bases for J; bases not matched to a gene: 6. CDR3 bases: TGTGCCAGCAGAACAGGGGGCAGGGGTGAAGCTTTCTTT. It translates to CASRTGGRGEAFF.

The chain uses TRBV7-6 and TRBJ2-7; TRBD1 matches at 9 bases. Germline trimming cut 5 bases from V and 3 bases from J; bases unmatched to any gene: 5. CDR1 and CDR2 (germline): SGHVS, FNYEAQ. There are 14 residues in the CDR3. The CDR3 DNA reads as TGTGCCAGCAGCGTAGGACAGGGGATCTACGAGCAGTACTTC. Encoded protein: CASSVGQGIYEQYF.

This rearrangement joins TRBV25-1 to TRBJ2-7; a weak D match, TRBD2 (5 bases). This CDR3 contains 13 residues. Deletions cut 2 bases from V and 12 bases from J, with 17 bases between. Germline lookup yields CDR1 MGHDK and CDR2 SYGVNS. The CDR3 here is CASSEPQPGKLYF. In DNA form, the CDR3 reads TGTGCCAGCAGTGAACCTCAACCGGGGAAGCTGTACTTC.

The chain is built from TRBV28 and TRBJ2-1; tentative D call: TRBD2 (6 bases). In germline, CDR1 is MDHEN, CDR2 SYDVKM. CDR3 size: 16 residues. Trimming stripped 1 base from V and 2 bases from J, with 12 bases between. The CDR3 here is CASSLYGGMTYNEQFF. In DNA, the CDR3 is TGTGCCAGCAGTTTATATGGGGGGATGACCTACAATGAGCAGTTCTTC.

J is TRBJ2-1 and V is TRBV4-1, with 8 bases matching TRBD1. CDR3 size: 16 residues. Germline CDR1 MGHRA, CDR2 YSYEKL. V dropped 4 bases and J dropped 3; count of bases not matched to a gene: 8. The DNA of the CDR3 is TGCGCCAGCAGCCTCTCTGGACAGGGAAACTACAATGAGCAGTTCTTC. It is translated as CASSLSGQGNYNEQFF.

The chain is built from TRBV4-2 and TRBJ1-3; D unclear. CDR1 and CDR2 (germline): LGHNA, YNFKEQ. V was trimmed by 0 bases and J by 1 base, leaving 10 bases between them. CDR3 length: 16 amino acids. The CDR3 is CASSQDLSGSGNTIYF. The DNA for the CDR3 is TGTGCCAGCAGCCAAGATCTTAGCGGGTCTGGAAACACCATATATTTT.

This chain connects TRBV27 to TRBJ2-7; D is perhaps TRBD2 (5 bases). V lost 4 bases and J 2 bases, leaving 15 bases between the germline ends. Germline V gene data show CDR1 as MNHEY and CDR2 as SMNVEV (reference sequence). This CDR3 region has 15 residues. The CDR3 DNA sequence: TGTGCCAGCAGTTATTTGCTGGGGAGCACCTACGAGCAGTACTTC. The encoded protein is CASSYLLGSTYEQYF.

V is TRBV5-1 and J is TRBJ2-3; D gene ambiguous. Trimming took 5 bases from V and 1 from J, leaving 5 bases between them. The CDR3 length is 12 residues. CDR1 is SGHRS and CDR2 is YFSETQ in the germline V gene. The CDR3, as DNA: TGCGCCAGCAGGGCAGGCACAGATACGCAGTATTTT. Its translation is CASRAGTDTQYF. The whole variable domain, remainder taken from reference TRBV5-1 and TRBJ2-3, is KAGVTQTPRYLIKTRGQQVTLSCSPISGHRSVSWYQQTPGQGLQFLFEYFSETQRNKGNFPGRFSGRQFSNSRSEMNVSTLELGDSALYLCASRAGTDTQYFGPGTRLTVL.

V gene TRBV18 combines with J gene TRBJ1-3; 7 bases are shared with TRBD1. Germline CDR1 reads KGHSH; CDR2 reads LQKENI. CDR3 size: 16 residues. V trimming: 2 bases; J trimming: 3 bases; junction bases outside the gene matches: 7. Written as DNA, the CDR3 is TGTGCCAGCTCACCAACTCACCAGGGGGATGGAAACACCATATATTTT. Amino acid sequence: CASSPTHQGDGNTIYF. The full variable domain, its missing parts supplied by reference TRBV18 and TRBJ1-3, is NAGVMQNPRHLVRRRGQEARLRCSPMKGHSHVYWYRQLPEEGLKFMVYLQKENIIDESGMPKERFSAEFPKEGPSILRIQQVVRGDSAAYFCASSPTHQGDGNTIYFGEGSWLTVV.

The chain recombines TRBV27 with TRBJ2-7; 10 bases align to TRBD1. V lost 4 bases and J lost 4; bases outside the gene matches: 7. CDR3 length: 15 residues. Germline CDR1 reads MNHEY; CDR2 reads SMNVEV (reference sequence). CDR3 sequence reads: CASSYHSGQGYEQYF. The CDR3 DNA sequence: TGTGCCAGCAGTTACCACTCGGGACAGGGGTACGAGCAGTACTTC.

This clone was detected only once. The rearrangement joins TRBV6-5 to TRBJ2-5; possibly TRBD2 for D (6 bases). V lost 0 bases to trimming and J lost 5 bases, with 13 bases between them. Germline CDR1 and CDR2: MNHEY and SVGAGI. The CDR3 spans 15 residues. The CDR3, as DNA: TGTGCCAGCAGTTACTCCCCGGCGGGATACGAGACCCAGTACTTC. Translating gives CASSYSPAGYETQYF.

The chain links TRBV27 to TRBJ2-3; D call uncertain. Germline assignment: CDR1 MNHEY and CDR2 SMNVEV (reference sequence). CDR3 length: 13 amino acids. Trimming took off 2 bases at V and 4 bases at J, with 7 bases between the two ends. In nucleotides, the CDR3 is TGTGCCAGCAGTTTACTCAGCGCAGATACGCAGTATTTT. Translated: CASSLLSADTQYF.

The rearrangement uses TRBV11-2 and TRBJ2-7, with 9 nucleotides matching TRBD2. This CDR3 is built from 17 residues. Trimming at V came to 0 bases and at J to 5 bases, leaving 11 bases not matched to a gene. The germline V gene encodes CDR1 SGHAT and CDR2 FQNNGV. In nucleotides, the CDR3 is TGTGCCAGCAGCTTAGATCATTGGGCGGGGGGGAAACACGAGCAGTACTTC. Translated: CASSLDHWAGGKHEQYF.

The chain employs TRBV7-2 and TRBJ2-3, with D possibly being TRBD2 (6 bases). V was clipped by 2 bases and J by 0 bases, with 15 bases between them. The CDR3 totals 17 residues. Germline lookup yields CDR1 SGHTA and CDR2 FQGNSA. The CDR3 region has the DNA TGTGCCAGCAGCTTAAGGCCCCGGGAGTCAAGCACAGATACGCAGTATTTT. It yields the protein CASSLRPRESSTDTQYF.

This rearrangement joins TRBV5-4 to TRBJ2-5; TRBD2 agrees at 9 bases. CDR3 length equals 15 residues. Germline-derived CDR1 and CDR2 are SGHNT and YYREEE (reference sequence). V lost 3 bases and J lost 5; bases outside the gene matches: 8. The CDR3 bases are TGTGCCAGCAGCTCCCCTAGCGGGGCTGTCGAGACCCAGTACTTC. This translates into CASSSPSGAVETQYF.

The V call is TRBV6-1, the J call TRBJ2-7, with no clear D. The V gene's germline CDR1 is MNHNS and CDR2 SASEGT. This CDR3 spans 12 amino acids. The V end lost 6 bases, the J end lost 2 bases, and 8 bases lay between the germline ends. The CDR3 coding sequence is TGTGCCAGCAGACCCACACCCTACGAGCAGTACTTC. Its protein product is CASRPTPYEQYF.

The chain couples TRBV7-3 to TRBJ2-3, with a tentative D call TRBD2 (5 bases). Germline loops: CDR1 SGHTA, CDR2 FQGTGA. The CDR3 covers 16 residues. V lost 5 bases to trimming and J lost 3 bases, with 18 bases between them. The CDR3 coding sequence is TGTGCCAGCAGCCCGGGAATAATCATGGGAACAGATACGCAGTATTTT. Protein: CASSPGIIMGTDTQYF.

The chain couples TRBV5-4 to TRBJ2-3; 8 nucleotides match TRBD2. Looked up from germline, CDR1 is SGHNT and CDR2 is YYREEE (reference sequence). The CDR3 length is 17 residues. Losses at the gene ends were 4 bases for V and 4 bases for J; bases not matched to a gene: 14. DNA for the CDR3: TGTGCCAGCAGCCTTTCGAGGGCTAGCGGGTTCGCAGATACGCAGTATTTT. This codes for CASSLSRASGFADTQYF.

The chain links TRBV28 to TRBJ1-5, with 8 bases lining up with TRBD1. J was trimmed by 6 bases and V by 6 bases; bases with no gene match: 13. This CDR3 region has 16 residues. Germline V gives CDR1 MDHEN, CDR2 SYDVKM. CDR3 amino acids: CASSLSLGQGGQPQHF. The CDR3 DNA is TGTGCCAGCAGCCTAAGCCTCGGACAGGGCGGTCAGCCCCAGCATTTT.

J is TRBJ2-7 and V is TRBV2; D possibly corresponds to TRBD2 (6 bases). The CDR3 sequence is 14 residues long. The germline V and J ends were trimmed by 6 bases and 1 base, with 13 bases remaining between them. Germline values: CDR1 SNHLY, CDR2 FYNNEI. The CDR3 DNA reads TGTGCCAGCAGACCAGGACTAATTTCCTACGAGCAGTACTTC. This sequence encodes CASRPGLISYEQYF.

V and J are TRBV29-1 and TRBJ1-4, with 7 bases fitting TRBD1. The CDR3 is made up of 15 amino acids. With 4 bases clipped from V and 7 bases from J, the junction kept 12 bases outside the gene matches. Germline V gene sequence: CDR1 SQVTM, CDR2 ANQGSEA. The chain's CDR3 is CSVGGGAESSEKLFF. The CDR3 nucleotides read TGCAGCGTTGGAGGGGGCGCCGAGTCGAGTGAAAAACTGTTTTTT.

J is TRBJ2-1 and V is TRBV14; a weak D match, TRBD1 (6 bases). This CDR3 has 12 residues. Germline CDR1 is SGHDN and CDR2 is FVKESK. Trimming took off 1 base at V and 15 bases at J, with 13 bases between the two ends. The CDR3 loop is CASSQGPGDGFF. DNA of the CDR3: TGTGCCAGCAGCCAAGGACCAGGGGATGGGTTCTTC.

The chain links TRBV7-9 to TRBJ2-1; TRBD2 matches at 9 bases. Trimming removed 5 bases from V and 6 bases from J; junction bases left unmatched: 2. Germline V gene data show CDR1 as SEHNR and CDR2 as FQNEAQ (reference sequence). This CDR3 has 13 amino acids. CDR3 nucleotide sequence: TGTGCCAGCAGCCTGGGACTAGCCAATGAGCAGTTCTTC. This encodes CASSLGLANEQFF.